The clone carrying this T cell receptor (beta chain) has a handful of counts. Its specificity is not known. The library was made from cDNA and included unique molecular identifiers. TCRdb re-called the PCR reads with MiXCR, one entry per CDR3 protein. The data show 160,000 or so distinct CDR3 sequences, about 36% seen once. These data belong to a study of post-analysis software for immune sequencing data. At the level of the study: In terms of disease course, relapsing-remitting, secondary progressive and progressive-relapsing multiple sclerosis were included. Study outcomes and limitations: By F measure, samples from a shared preparation batch strongly co-clustered. A handful of TRBV segments occurring more often in patients than controls included TRBV5-6, TRBV5-1 and TRBV20-1. There was significantly lower normalized Chao1 diversity in multiple sclerosis patients than in controls.

Germline lookup yields CDR1 MNHEY and CDR2 SVGAGI. The CDR3 totals 16 residues. V gave up 6 bases and J gave up 5 bases; unmatched junction bases: 11. This receptor was identified in a girl aged 10 to 17 with multiple sclerosis. The source material was blood, sampled after autologous hematopoietic stem cell transplantation. This chain joins TRBV6-5 and TRBJ2-7, with 12 bases identical to TRBD1. Here the CDR3 reads CASRRHRDRGHHEQYF. The DNA of the CDR3 is TGTGCCAGCAGGCGCCACCGGGACAGGGGGCACCACGAGCAGTACTTC.